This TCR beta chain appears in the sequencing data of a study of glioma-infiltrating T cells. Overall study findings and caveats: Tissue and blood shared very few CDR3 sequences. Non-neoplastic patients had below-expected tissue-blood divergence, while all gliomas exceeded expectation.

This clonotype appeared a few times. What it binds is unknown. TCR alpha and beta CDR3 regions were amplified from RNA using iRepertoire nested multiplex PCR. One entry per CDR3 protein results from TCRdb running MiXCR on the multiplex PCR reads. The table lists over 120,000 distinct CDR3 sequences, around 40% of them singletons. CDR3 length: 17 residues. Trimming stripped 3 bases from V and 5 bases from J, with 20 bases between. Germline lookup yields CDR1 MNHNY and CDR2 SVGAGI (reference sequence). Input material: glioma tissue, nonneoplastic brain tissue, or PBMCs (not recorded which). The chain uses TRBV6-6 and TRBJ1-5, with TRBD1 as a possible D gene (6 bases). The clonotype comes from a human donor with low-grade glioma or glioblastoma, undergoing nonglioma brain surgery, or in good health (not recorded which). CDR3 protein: CASSYRQTGPIHQPQHF. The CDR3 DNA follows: TGTGCCAGCAGTTATCGACAGACAGGCCCGATCCATCAGCCCCAGCATTTT.